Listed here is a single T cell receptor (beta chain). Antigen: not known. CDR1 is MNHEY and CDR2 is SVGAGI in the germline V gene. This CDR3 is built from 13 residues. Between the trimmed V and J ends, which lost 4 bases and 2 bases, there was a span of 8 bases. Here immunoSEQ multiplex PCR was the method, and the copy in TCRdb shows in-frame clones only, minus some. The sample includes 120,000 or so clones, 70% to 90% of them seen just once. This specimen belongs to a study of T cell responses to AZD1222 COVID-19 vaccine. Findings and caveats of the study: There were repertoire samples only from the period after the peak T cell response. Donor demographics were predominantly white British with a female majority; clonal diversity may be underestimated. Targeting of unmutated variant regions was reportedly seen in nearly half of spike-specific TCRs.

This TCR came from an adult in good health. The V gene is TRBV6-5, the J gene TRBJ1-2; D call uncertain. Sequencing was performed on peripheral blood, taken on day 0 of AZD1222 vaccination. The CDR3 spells CASSSAPNYGYTF. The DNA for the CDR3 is TGTGCCAGCAGTTCGGCCCCCAACTATGGCTACACCTTC.